This T cell receptor beta chain was documented in a study of T cell repertoires in cytomegalovirus infection. Study summary: Both a matching HLA type and CMV infection were indicated by public TCR beta signatures. Study results and caveats: Dominating the ex vivo response were HLA-C-restricted CMV-specific TCR beta clonotypes. Cumulative public TCR beta family frequency identified carriers of CMV plus the relevant HLA.

TCRdb used MiXCR to reprocess the reads, holding one entry per CDR3 protein. The data hold over 250,000 distinct CDR3 sequences, with about 23% observed a single time. Germline CDR1 reads SGHRS; CDR2 reads YFSETQ. The CDR3 totals 14 residues. The V gene end was trimmed by 3 bases and the J gene end by 9 bases; junction bases not matched to a gene: 5. In the case of this clonotype: Its antigen is not identified.

The sequenced material came from PBMCs. This clonotype was sampled from a human donor in good health (CMV status not recorded). Some clones in this sample may be carry-over from other donors' samples. The rearrangement links TRBV5-1 to TRBJ2-4; TRBD1 agrees at 11 bases. The CDR3 DNA sequence: TGCGCCAGCAGCTCCACGGGACAGGGGGGCATTCAGTACTTC. This translates into CASSSTGQGGIQYF.